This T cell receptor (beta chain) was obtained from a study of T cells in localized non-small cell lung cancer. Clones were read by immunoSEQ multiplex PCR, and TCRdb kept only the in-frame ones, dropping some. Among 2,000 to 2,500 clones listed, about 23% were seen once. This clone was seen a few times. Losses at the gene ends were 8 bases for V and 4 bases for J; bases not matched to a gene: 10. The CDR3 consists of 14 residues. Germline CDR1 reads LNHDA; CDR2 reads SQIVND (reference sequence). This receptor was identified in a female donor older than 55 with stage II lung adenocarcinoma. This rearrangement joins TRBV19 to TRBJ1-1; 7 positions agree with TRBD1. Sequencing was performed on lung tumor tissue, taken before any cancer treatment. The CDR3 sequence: CASCTGAAGTEAFF. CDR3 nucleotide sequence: TGTGCCAGTTGCACAGGGGCGGCGGGCACTGAAGCTTTCTTT.